A selection of T cell receptor beta chains follows, all from one sample in a study of T cell changes during pregnancy in multiple sclerosis. The protocol was immunoSEQ multiplex PCR, while the TCRdb copy is restricted to in-frame clones and leaves out a portion. Here the sample spans 64,000 or so clones, approximately 90% being singletons. This sample comprised peripheral blood, obtained in the first trimester of pregnancy. These receptors originate from a female donor with multiple sclerosis, enrolled in a pregnancy study. The conserved cysteine and the conserved F or W are not part of the CDR3 here. Fields, in order: J gene, V gene, CDR3 protein.

TRBJ2-3	TRBV29-1	SAGTGGGDTQY
TRBJ2-7	TRBV2	ASKSVGSSYEQY
TRBJ2-7	TRBV28	ASRPFHSGVPIHEQY
TRBJ2-7	TRBV5-4	ASTFRDSLANEQY
TRBJ2-7	TRBV20-1	SALGDYEQY
TRBJ2-1	TRBV6-4	ASSEGSNEQF
TRBJ2-5	TRBV7-3	ASSLSGWNTETQY
TRBJ2-2	TRBV7-2	ASSLNLAGGFRELF
TRBJ2-7	TRBV19	ASSWGLEQY
TRBJ2-3	TRBV4-1	ASSQKGTSGATDTQY
TRBJ1-1	TRBV18	ASSPDSLGNTEAF
TRBJ2-5	TRBV11-3	ASSPGPTGAQY
TRBJ1-1	TRBV30	AGEESPGNTEAF
TRBJ1-1	TRBV25-1	ASSADRGLVNAF
TRBJ2-5	TRBV6-6	ASSSRIAGGRETQY
TRBJ2-1	TRBV13	ASSLGRTSGSLGDNEQF
TRBJ2-6	TRBV5-6	ASSADRAGGANVLT
TRBJ2-1	TRBV28	ASGTAVSYNEQF
TRBJ2-1	TRBV19	ASRIRGSNEQF
TRBJ1-1	TRBV6-1	ASSEVGANTEAF
TRBJ2-1	TRBV7-2	ASGGSRYNEQF
TRBJ2-1	TRBV14	AEFHIRVPYNEQF
TRBJ2-3	TRBV7-2	ASSSDGISTDTQY
TRBJ2-7	TRBV5-4	ASSLRLAGSEQY
TRBJ2-5	TRBV7-7	ASSSPGTGQETQY
TRBJ1-6	TRBV6-1	ASSERSRVDSPLH
TRBJ1-2	TRBV6-5	ASINAGAQGGYT
TRBJ2-1	TRBV19	ASSIVLAGGGEQF
TRBJ1-4	TRBV5-3	ARSSRTREKLF
TRBJ1-4	TRBV19	ASRGTVNEKLF
TRBJ1-1	TRBV19	ASRPGQGSPGTEAF
TRBJ2-3	TRBV19	ASSGRRGIGDTQY
TRBJ2-5	TRBV28	ASRSTGLETQY
TRBJ2-3	TRBV7-9	ASSLLPTDTQY
TRBJ2-1	TRBV19	ASSIDLAGEQF
TRBJ2-2	TRBV4-3	ASSQTGTGVTGELF
TRBJ1-2	TRBV7-3	ASSPSGALAYGYT
TRBJ1-2	TRBV28	ASSFRVGNYGYT
TRBJ2-7	TRBV6-5	ASSYGPLAYEQY
TRBJ1-1	TRBV18	ASSRLTGMNTEAF
TRBJ2-7	TRBV28	ASSLWLAGVGEQY
TRBJ2-1	TRBV25-1	ASTGRSGNLEQF
TRBJ1-6	TRBV27	ASSPRGAYYNSPLH
TRBJ2-1	TRBV6-6	ASQGEYNEQF
TRBJ2-5	TRBV19	ASSSGTGSQETQY
TRBJ2-6	TRBV25-1	ASSGHRVAGANVLT
TRBJ2-5	TRBV5-1	ASSYQAGAGETQY
TRBJ2-1	TRBV4-2	ASSQAGTGSYNEQF
TRBJ2-5	TRBV12-5	ASGLEREGLETQY
TRBJ2-2	TRBV4-3	ASSTRVSGRANTGELF
TRBJ1-2	TRBV30	AWNPQGFDYGYT
TRBJ1-1	TRBV5-6	ASSLGGRSTEAF
TRBJ2-7	TRBV4-3	ASSQKGGLEQY
TRBJ2-2	TRBV27	ASSLRTSDNTGELF
TRBJ2-7	TRBV7-9	ASSLPLTGTGKIEQY
TRBJ2-3	TRBV13	ASSSGTRVADTQY
TRBJ2-2	TRBV28	ASSLSQGANTGELF